Listed below are T cell receptor beta chains from one sample, sequenced in a study of cytomegalovirus exposure and HLA in healthy donors. Method: immunoSEQ multiplex PCR; TCRdb's copy keeps in-frame clones and lacks some. The profile covers some 100,000 clones, with nearly 70% appearing a single time and roughly 5.5% taken by the ten largest. Sequenced material: PBMCs. The receptors were sampled from a woman aged 70 to 79 in good health and CMV-seropositive. Each CDR3 is given with its conserved first and last residue. A D gene is named only where the DNA matches it firmly. Expanded clones are given a class, and other clones once, few, many or no size at all.

CDR3aa	CDR3nt	d_gene	abundance	v_gene	j_gene
CASASGGTDTQYF	TGCGCCAGTGCGAGCGGGGGCACAGATACGCAGTATTTT	TRBD2	.	TRBV5-1	TRBJ2-3
CASRRTAINEKLFF	TGCGCCAGCAGGAGGACAGCGATTAATGAAAAACTGTTTTTT	.	.	TRBV4-1	TRBJ1-4
CASSLVAGGGEDGYTF	TGTGCCAGCAGCTTAGTGGCAGGGGGCGGGGAGGATGGCTACACCTTC	TRBD1	once	TRBV7-2	TRBJ1-2
CASSPRGSQETQYF	TGCGCCAGCAGCCCGCGGGGGTCCCAAGAGACCCAGTACTTC	TRBD2	few	TRBV5-1	TRBJ2-5
CASSPNSGGMETQYF	TGTGCCAGCAGCCCAAATAGCGGGGGGATGGAGACCCAGTACTTC	TRBD2	.	TRBV7-2	TRBJ2-5
CASSLGGEQYF	TGTGCCAGCTCACTGGGCGGGGAGCAGTACTTC	.	.	TRBV18	TRBJ2-7
CAWTTENYGYTF	TGTGCCTGGACCACAGAGAACTATGGCTACACCTTC	.	.	TRBV30	TRBJ1-2
CATSRTGLNQPQHF	TGTGCCACCAGCAGGACAGGGTTGAATCAGCCCCAGCATTTT	TRBD1	.	TRBV15	TRBJ1-5
CASSFRTGNTEAFF	TGTGCCAGCAGCTTCCGGACAGGGAACACTGAAGCTTTCTTT	TRBD1	.	TRBV7-8	TRBJ1-1
CASSLYGRGSDGYTF	TGTGCCAGCAGTTTATACGGCAGGGGTTCGGATGGCTACACCTTC	.	few	TRBV27	TRBJ1-2
CASGAWEKLFF	TGTGCCAGTGGAGCCTGGGAAAAACTGTTTTTT	.	.	TRBV19	TRBJ1-4
CASSYGADYGYTF	TGTGCCAGCAGTTATGGGGCAGACTATGGCTACACCTTC	.	few	TRBV6-5	TRBJ1-2
CAWSVSATNEKLFF	TGTGCCTGGAGTGTTAGCGCAACTAATGAAAAACTGTTTTTT	.	.	TRBV30	TRBJ1-4
CASSPGTRGTQETQYF	TGTGCCAGCAGCCCAGGGACTAGGGGAACACAAGAGACCCAGTACTTC	TRBD2	.	TRBV11-2	TRBJ2-5
CASSGWRGTDTQYF	TGTGCCAGCAGTGGTTGGCGGGGAACAGATACGCAGTATTTT	.	.	TRBV25-1	TRBJ2-3
CASRDRGNYEQYF	TGTGCTAGCAGGGACAGGGGCAACTACGAGCAGTACTTC	TRBD1	few	TRBV7-7	TRBJ2-7
CASSPTGIGSPLHF	TGTGCCAGCAGCCCAACGGGTATTGGCTCACCCCTCCACTTT	.	.	TRBV7-8	TRBJ1-6
CASSLDSITDTQYF	TGCGCCAGCAGCTTGGACAGCATCACAGATACGCAGTATTTT	.	.	TRBV5-1	TRBJ2-3
CSVVGQGGTEAFF	TGCAGCGTTGTAGGACAGGGGGGGACTGAAGCTTTCTTT	TRBD1	.	TRBV29-1	TRBJ1-1
CASSPPGGTYGYTF	TGTGCCAGCAGCCCCCCCGGGGGGACCTATGGCTACACCTTC	.	.	TRBV7-2	TRBJ1-2
CASNDPGNYGYTF	TGTGCCAGCAATGATCCAGGGAACTATGGCTACACCTTC	.	.	TRBV6-5	TRBJ1-2
CAISESTGLTGELFF	TGTGCCATCAGTGAGTCGACAGGGCTGACCGGGGAGCTGTTTTTT	TRBD1	.	TRBV10-3	TRBJ2-2
CASSLGDRATNEKLFF	TGTGCCAGCAGCTTAGGGGACAGAGCAACTAATGAAAAACTGTTTTTT	TRBD1	.	TRBV7-9	TRBJ1-4
CAWSVLSGEKLFF	TGTGCCTGGAGTGTACTGTCAGGTGAAAAACTGTTTTTT	.	.	TRBV30	TRBJ1-4
CASSSPGQGDTQYF	TGTGCCAGCAGCTCCCCCGGACAGGGAGATACGCAGTATTTT	TRBD1	.	TRBV11-1	TRBJ2-3
CASSRDSYEQYF	TGTGCCAGCAGTAGGGACAGCTACGAGCAGTACTTC	TRBD1	.	TRBV25-1	TRBJ2-7
CSVLTEVAFF	TGCAGCGTTCTCACTGAAGTAGCTTTCTTT	.	.	TRBV29-1	TRBJ1-1
CASSDSSRGDNSPLHF	TGTGCCAGCAGTGACTCCTCGAGAGGAGACAATTCACCCCTCCACTTT	.	.	TRBV6-4	TRBJ1-6
CATSSRDRGYEQYF	TGTGCCACCAGCAGCAGGGACAGGGGCTACGAGCAGTACTTC	TRBD1	.	TRBV15	TRBJ2-7
CASSKWTLPNTGELFF	TGTGCCAGCAGCAAATGGACACTCCCGAACACCGGGGAGCTGTTTTTT	.	few	TRBV7-2	TRBJ2-2
CASSQEVGLAGAASYNEQFF	TGCGCCAGCAGCCAAGAAGTAGGACTAGCGGGGGCTGCCTCCTACAATGAGCAGTTCTTC	TRBD2	.	TRBV4-3	TRBJ2-1